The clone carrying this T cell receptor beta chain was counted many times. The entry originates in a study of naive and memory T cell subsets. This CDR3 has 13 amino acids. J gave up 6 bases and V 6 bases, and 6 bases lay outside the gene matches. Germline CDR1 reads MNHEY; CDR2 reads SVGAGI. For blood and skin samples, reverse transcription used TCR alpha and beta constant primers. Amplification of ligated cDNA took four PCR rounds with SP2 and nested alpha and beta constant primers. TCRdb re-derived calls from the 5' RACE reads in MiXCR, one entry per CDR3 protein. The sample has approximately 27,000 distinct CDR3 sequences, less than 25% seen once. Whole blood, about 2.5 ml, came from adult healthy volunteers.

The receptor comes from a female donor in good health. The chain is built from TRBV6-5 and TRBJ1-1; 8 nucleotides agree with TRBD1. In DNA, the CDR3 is TGTGCCAGCAGGCAGGGGGCGAGGGCTGAAGCTTTCTTT. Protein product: CASRQGARAEAFF.